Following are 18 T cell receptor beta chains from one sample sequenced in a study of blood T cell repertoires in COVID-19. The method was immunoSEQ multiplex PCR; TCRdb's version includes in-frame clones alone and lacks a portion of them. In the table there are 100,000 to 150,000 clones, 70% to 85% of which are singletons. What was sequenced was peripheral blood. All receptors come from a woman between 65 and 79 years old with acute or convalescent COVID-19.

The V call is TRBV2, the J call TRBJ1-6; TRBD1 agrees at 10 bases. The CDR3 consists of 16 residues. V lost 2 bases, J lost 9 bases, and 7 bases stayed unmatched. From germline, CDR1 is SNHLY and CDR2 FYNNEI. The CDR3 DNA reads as TGTGCCAGCAGTGAAACCCGACAGGGGGCCGGTTCACCCCTCCACTTT. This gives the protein CASSETRQGAGSPLHF.

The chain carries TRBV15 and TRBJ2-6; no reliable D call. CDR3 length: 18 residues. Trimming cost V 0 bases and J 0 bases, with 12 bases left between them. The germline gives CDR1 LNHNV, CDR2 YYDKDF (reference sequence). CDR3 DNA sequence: TGTGCCACCAGCAGAGAGGTCCACTCATCCTCTGGGGCCAACGTCCTGACTTTC. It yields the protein CATSREVHSSSGANVLTF.

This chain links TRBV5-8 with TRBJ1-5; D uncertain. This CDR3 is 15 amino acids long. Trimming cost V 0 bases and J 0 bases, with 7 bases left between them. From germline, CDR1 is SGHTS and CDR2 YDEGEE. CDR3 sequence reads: CASSLGVRSNQPQHF. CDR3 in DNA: TGTGCCAGCAGCTTGGGAGTGCGTAGCAATCAGCCCCAGCATTTT.

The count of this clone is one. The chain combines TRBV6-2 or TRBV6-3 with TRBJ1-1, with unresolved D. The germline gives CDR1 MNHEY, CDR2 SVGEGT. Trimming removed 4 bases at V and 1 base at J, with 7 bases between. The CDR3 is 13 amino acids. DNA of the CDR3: TGTGCCAGCAGTTCCCTAAAGAACACTGAAGCTTTCTTT. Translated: CASSSLKNTEAFF.

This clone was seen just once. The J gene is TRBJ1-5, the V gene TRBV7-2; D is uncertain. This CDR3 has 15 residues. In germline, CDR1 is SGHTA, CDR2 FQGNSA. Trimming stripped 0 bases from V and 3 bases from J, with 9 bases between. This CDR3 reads CASSLAGGDNQPQHF. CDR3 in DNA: TGTGCCAGCAGCTTAGCAGGCGGGGACAATCAGCCCCAGCATTTT.

This chain's CDR3 is CASSQPIGAGGFGGANVLTF. The DNA of the CDR3 is TGTGCCAGCAGCCAACCCATCGGGGCAGGGGGGTTCGGTGGGGCCAACGTCCTGACTTTC. The chain is built from TRBV14 and TRBJ2-6, with a tentative D call TRBD1 (7 bases). Trimming took off 2 bases at V and 3 bases at J, with 23 bases between the two ends. In germline, CDR1 is SGHDN, CDR2 FVKESK. There are 20 residues in the CDR3. Complete variable domain (other parts from reference TRBV14 and TRBJ2-6): EAGVTQFPSHSVIEKGQTVTLRCDPISGHDNLYWYRRVMGKEIKFLLHFVKESKQDESGMPNNRFLAERTGGTYSTLKVQPAELEDSGVYFCASSQPIGAGGFGGANVLTFGAGSRLTVL.

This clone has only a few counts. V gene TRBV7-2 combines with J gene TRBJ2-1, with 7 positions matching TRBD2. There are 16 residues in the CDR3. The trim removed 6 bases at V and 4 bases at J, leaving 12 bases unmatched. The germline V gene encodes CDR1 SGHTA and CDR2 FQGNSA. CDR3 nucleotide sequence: TGTGCCAGCAGGGGGAGGGGCCCCTTAGGGTACAATGAGCAGTTCTTC. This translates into CASRGRGPLGYNEQFF.

CDR3 DNA: TGTGCCTGGAGTGGACAGGGTGCCGGGGAGCTGTTTTTT. It is translated as CAWSGQGAGELFF. The J gene is TRBJ2-2, the V gene TRBV30, with 7 nucleotides matching TRBD1. Germline V CDR1 and CDR2: GTSNPN, SVGIG (reference sequence). This CDR3 region has 13 residues. Trimming at V came to 1 base and at J to 6 bases, leaving 2 bases not matched to a gene.

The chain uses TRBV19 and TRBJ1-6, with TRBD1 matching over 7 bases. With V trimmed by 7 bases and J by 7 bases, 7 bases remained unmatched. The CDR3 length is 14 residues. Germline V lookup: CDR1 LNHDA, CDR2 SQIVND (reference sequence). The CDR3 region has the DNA TGTGCCAGTAAATTCACAGGGGTGAATTCACCCCTCCACTTT. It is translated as CASKFTGVNSPLHF.

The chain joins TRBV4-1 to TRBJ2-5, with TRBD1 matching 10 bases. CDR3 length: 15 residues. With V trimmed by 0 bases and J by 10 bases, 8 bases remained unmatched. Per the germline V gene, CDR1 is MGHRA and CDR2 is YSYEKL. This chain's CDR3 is CASSQDTGTGVIQYF. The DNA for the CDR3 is TGCGCCAGCAGCCAAGATACCGGGACAGGGGTAATCCAGTACTTC.

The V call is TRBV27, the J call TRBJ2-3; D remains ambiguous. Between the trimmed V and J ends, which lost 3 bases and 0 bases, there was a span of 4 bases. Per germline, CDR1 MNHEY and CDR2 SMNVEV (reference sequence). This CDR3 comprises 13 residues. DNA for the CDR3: TGTGCCAGCAGTTTCAGGAGCACAGATACGCAGTATTTT. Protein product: CASSFRSTDTQYF.

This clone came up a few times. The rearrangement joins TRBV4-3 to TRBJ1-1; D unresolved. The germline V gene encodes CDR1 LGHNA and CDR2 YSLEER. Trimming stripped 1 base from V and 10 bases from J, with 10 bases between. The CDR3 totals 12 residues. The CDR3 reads CASSQGSLAAFF. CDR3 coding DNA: TGCGCCAGCAGCCAAGGAAGTTTGGCAGCTTTCTTT.

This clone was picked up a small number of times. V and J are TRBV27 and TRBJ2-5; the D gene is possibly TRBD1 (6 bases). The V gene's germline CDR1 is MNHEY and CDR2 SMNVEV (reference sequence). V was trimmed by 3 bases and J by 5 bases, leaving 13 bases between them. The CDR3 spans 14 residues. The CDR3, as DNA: TGTGCCAGCAGTTTTACAGGGCAGAGGGAGACCCAGTACTTC. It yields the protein CASSFTGQRETQYF.

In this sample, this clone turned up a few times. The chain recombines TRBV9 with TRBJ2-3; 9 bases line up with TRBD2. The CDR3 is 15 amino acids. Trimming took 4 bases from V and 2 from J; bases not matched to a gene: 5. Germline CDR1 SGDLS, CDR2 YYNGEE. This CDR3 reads CASSRAGGLTDTQYF. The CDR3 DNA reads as TGTGCCAGCAGCAGGGCGGGGGGGCTCACAGATACGCAGTATTTT.

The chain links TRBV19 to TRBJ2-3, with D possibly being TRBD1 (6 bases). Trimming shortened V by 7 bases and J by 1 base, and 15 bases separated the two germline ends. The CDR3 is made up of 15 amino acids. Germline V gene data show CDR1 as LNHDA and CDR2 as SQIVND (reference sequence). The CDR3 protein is CASTGQTPRTDTQYF. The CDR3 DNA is TGTGCCAGTACCGGACAGACTCCGCGCACAGATACGCAGTATTTT.

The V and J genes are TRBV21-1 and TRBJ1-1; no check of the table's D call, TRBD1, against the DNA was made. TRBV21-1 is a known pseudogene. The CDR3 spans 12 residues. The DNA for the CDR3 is TGTGCCACCAGGACAGGGCACACTGAAGCTTTCTTT. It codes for CATRTGHTEAFF.

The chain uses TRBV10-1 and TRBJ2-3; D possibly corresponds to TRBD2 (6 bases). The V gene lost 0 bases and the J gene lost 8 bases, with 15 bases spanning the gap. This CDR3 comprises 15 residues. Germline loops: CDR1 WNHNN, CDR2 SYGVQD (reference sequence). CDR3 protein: CASSESRLGYGTQYF. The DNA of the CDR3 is TGCGCCAGCAGTGAGTCAAGACTAGGGTACGGTACGCAGTATTTT.

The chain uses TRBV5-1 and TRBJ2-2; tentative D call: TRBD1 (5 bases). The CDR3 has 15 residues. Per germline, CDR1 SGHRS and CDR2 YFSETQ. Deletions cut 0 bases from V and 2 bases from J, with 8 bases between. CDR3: CASSLGQINTGELFF. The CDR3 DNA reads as TGCGCCAGCAGCTTGGGACAGATTAACACCGGGGAGCTGTTTTTT.